This T cell receptor beta chain was recovered during a study of T cell responses to AZD1222 COVID-19 vaccine. Points from the study as a whole: The study reported that nearly half of spike-specific TCRs target unmutated variant regions. Only a handful of AZD1222 recipients, roughly 6 in all, had baseline seropositivity.

The table came from immunoSEQ multiplex PCR; TCRdb's copy has only in-frame clones and leaves some out. The sample has 120,000 to 150,000 clones, roughly 90% seen once; the top ten hold roughly 3.1%. The CDR3 is 15 residues long. Germline V gives CDR1 SGDLS, CDR2 YYNGEE. Trimming took 0 bases from V and 3 from J, leaving 7 bases between them. In the case of this clone: Its antigen is currently unknown.

J is TRBJ2-6 and V is TRBV9; unclear D gene. The clonotype comes from an adult in good health. Sample: peripheral blood, taken on day 0 of AZD1222 vaccination. The chain's CDR3 is CASSVGPLGANVLTF. CDR3 coding DNA: TGTGCCAGCAGCGTAGGACCACTTGGGGCCAACGTCCTGACTTTC.